The 14 T cell receptor beta chains below were found in one sample sequenced in a study of immune heterogeneity within non-small cell lung tumors. As template, the study used bulk tumor genomic DNA at roughly 550 ng per sample. Every primary tumor yielded several biopsies, spaced far apart, that were taken during surgery. Their non-small cell lung cancer was newly diagnosed and untreated, and the patients underwent curative surgery. Multiplex PCR (32 V and 13 J primers) was used to amplify the TCR beta CDR3. TCRdb reprocessed the multiplex PCR reads with MiXCR, giving one entry per CDR3 protein. This table has under 25,000 distinct CDR3 sequences, about 30% appearing once. Sequences were obtained from lung tumor tissue. Receptors originate from a man aged 35-49 years with non-small cell lung cancer.

The chain carries TRBV4-1 and TRBJ2-3, with D perhaps matching TRBD2 (6 bases). In germline, CDR1 is MGHRA, CDR2 YSYEKL. Trimming took off 3 bases at V and 3 bases at J, with 7 bases between the two ends. CDR3 length: 13 amino acids. The chain's CDR3 is CASSQGRTDTQYF. As DNA, the CDR3 is TGCGCCAGCAGCCAGGGGAGGACAGATACGCAGTATTTT.

The V gene is TRBV20-1, the J gene TRBJ2-1; a possible D gene is TRBD2 (5 bases). CDR1 DFQATT and CDR2 SNEGSKA come from the germline V gene (reference sequence). Trimming shortened V by 5 bases and J by 0 bases, and 14 bases separated the two germline ends. This CDR3 region has 15 residues. The CDR3: CSAPTLGSSYNEQFF. The CDR3 DNA sequence: TGCAGTGCTCCTACGCTGGGGAGCTCCTACAATGAGCAGTTCTTC.

As concerns this clonotype: One end of the junction is discordant with germline, which a read error may explain. V is TRBV3-1 and J is TRBJ2-7; D may correspond to TRBD1 or TRBD2 (5 bases each). CDR3 length: 16 residues. CDR1 LGHDT and CDR2 YNNKEL come from the germline V gene (reference sequence). The CDR3 DNA follows: TGTGCCAGCAGCGGCCCATGGGGACCGAGCTCCTACGACCAGTACTTC. It yields the protein CASSGPWGPSSYDQYF.

Notes on this clonotype: A single base separates this from a much larger clone, so it may be a read error. The gene calls are TRBV20-1 and TRBJ1-5; D may be TRBD1 (5 bases). This CDR3 is built from 13 residues. The germline V and J ends were trimmed by 5 bases and 9 bases, with 17 bases remaining between them. Germline CDR1 DFQATT, CDR2 SNEGSKA (reference sequence). The DNA for the CDR3 is TGCAGTGCTGGCCTCTCGGGGCCGCGGCCCCAGCATTTT. This encodes CSAGLSGPRPQHF.

On this clonotype: A read error may be the cause here, since a much bigger clone is one base away. The chain combines TRBV28 with TRBJ1-2; no definite D call. The germline CDR1 and CDR2 sequences are MDHEN and SYDVKM. V was cut by 4 bases and J by 4 bases, with 13 bases left in between. The CDR3 is 14 residues long. CDR3 region: CASSSPQRTYGYTF. CDR3 DNA sequence: TGTGCCAGCAGTTCCCCCCAGAGAACCTATGGCTACACCTTC.

This clonotype was seen just once. A much larger clonotype is one base distant, so this may be a read error. This chain joins TRBV20-1 and TRBJ1-2; D uncertain. The CDR3 loop spans 11 amino acids. CDR1 is DFQATT, CDR2 SNEGSKA, per germline (reference sequence). V was cut by 8 bases and J by 7 bases, with 14 bases left in between. CDR3 in amino acids: CSPRAMAGYTF. In DNA form, the CDR3 reads TGCAGTCCCCGGGCCATGGCTGGCTACACCTTC.

This clonotype was seen once. This sequence joins TRBV14 and TRBJ2-7, with no clear D. The CDR3 is 11 residues long. The V end was cut by 1 base, the J end by 6 bases, with 4 bases between. Per the germline V gene, CDR1 is SGHDN and CDR2 is FVKESK. DNA of the CDR3: TGTGCCAGCAGCCAAGTCTTCGAGCAGTACTTC. This translates into CASSQVFEQYF. Complete variable domain (other parts from reference TRBV14 and TRBJ2-7): EAGVTQFPSHSVIEKGQTVTLRCDPISGHDNLYWYRRVMGKEIKFLLHFVKESKQDESGMPNNRFLAERTGGTYSTLKVQPAELEDSGVYFCASSQVFEQYFGPGTRLTVT.

As to this clonotype: A clone one base away is much larger, so this may be a read error. The J gene is TRBJ1-2, the V gene TRBV11-2, with D unresolved. Germline values: CDR1 SGHAT, CDR2 FQNNGV. This CDR3 is 12 amino acids long. The CDR3 DNA is TGTACCAGCAGCTACCTTTCAGGCGGCTACACCTTC. As protein: CTSSYLSGGYTF.

V gene TRBV24-1 combines with J gene TRBJ2-3; TRBD2 agrees at 7 bases. Germline trimming cut 5 bases from V and 6 bases from J; bases unmatched to any gene: 10. This CDR3 contains 15 residues. From germline, CDR1 is KGHDR and CDR2 SFDVKD. The chain's CDR3 is CATSASGAPGDTQYF. The DNA for the CDR3 is TGTGCCACCAGTGCCAGCGGGGCCCCGGGGGATACGCAGTATTTT.

Many counts were recorded for this clonotype. CDR3 sequence reads: CASSYLGSNQPQHF. In DNA form, the CDR3 reads TGTGCCAGCAGTTACCTGGGCAGCAATCAGCCCCAGCATTTT. The V call is TRBV6-2 or TRBV6-3, the J call TRBJ1-5; D is ambiguous. With 2 bases removed from V and 1 base from J, the gap between germline ends came to 6 bases. This CDR3 contains 14 residues. The germline gives CDR1 MNHEY, CDR2 SVGEGT.

This clonotype was recorded many times. V gene TRBV9 combines with J gene TRBJ2-7, with D perhaps TRBD1 (6 bases). The germline V and J ends were trimmed by 0 bases and 0 bases, with 19 bases remaining between them. Germline V CDR1 and CDR2: SGDLS, YYNGEE. This CDR3 contains 18 residues. The CDR3 reads CASSVGVRGGLSSYEQYF. DNA of the CDR3: TGTGCCAGCAGCGTAGGAGTCAGGGGCGGGCTGAGCTCCTACGAGCAGTACTTC.

The V gene is TRBV19, the J gene TRBJ2-5; D is perhaps TRBD2 (6 bases). Germline CDR1 reads LNHDA; CDR2 reads SQIVND (reference sequence). The V and J ends lost 5 bases and 5 bases respectively, with 21 bases between them. This CDR3 contains 16 residues. The DNA for the CDR3 is TGTGCCAGTAGTTCACTCAAACGGGGAGGAGGTGAGACCCAGTACTTC. Encoded protein: CASSSLKRGGGETQYF.

By proportion, this clonotype is medium-sized. The J gene is TRBJ1-3, the V gene TRBV20-1, with TRBD1 matching 9 bases. Germline assignment: CDR1 DFQATT and CDR2 SNEGSKA (reference sequence). Germline trimming cut 6 bases from V and 3 bases from J; bases unmatched to any gene: 6. CDR3 size: 14 residues. CDR3 sequence (DNA): TGCAGTGCCCTGGGACAGGGCGTTGGAAACACCATATATTTT. As protein: CSALGQGVGNTIYF.

This clonotype was seen a handful of times. This chain uses TRBV28 with TRBJ2-3; D gene ambiguous. Deletions cut 2 bases from V and 2 bases from J, with 8 bases between. The CDR3 is 14 residues long. In germline, CDR1 is MDHEN, CDR2 SYDVKM. CDR3 residues: CASSLGIYTDTQYF. In DNA, the CDR3 is TGTGCCAGCAGTTTAGGGATCTACACAGATACGCAGTATTTT.